Sequencing of this T cell receptor (beta chain) was carried out in a study of T-cell reconstitution after alpha-beta-depleted transplantation in children. It was with unique molecular identifiers that the TCRbeta library was prepared. TCRdb re-called the PCR reads with MiXCR, one entry per CDR3 protein. The repertoire holds 100,000 or so distinct CDR3 sequences, approximately 12% seen once, with approximately 15% in the top ten. CDR1 and CDR2 from the germline V gene are SGHRS and YFSETQ. With 0 bases removed from V and 0 bases from J, the gap between germline ends came to 13 bases. The CDR3 spans 18 residues.

Sequenced material: PBMCs from the stem cell graft donor, taken from the stem cell graft. The TCR comes from a human donor who donated a stem cell graft to a child with inherited bone marrow failure. J is TRBJ2-6 and V is TRBV5-1; D unresolved. The DNA of the CDR3 is TGCGCCAGCAGCTTGGCCGAACAGAGGATCTCTGGGGCCAACGTCCTGACTTTC. Protein product: CASSLAEQRISGANVLTF.